The 8 T cell receptor beta chains presented below share a single source sample, sequenced in a study of CD8+CD57+ T cells in acquired aplastic anemia (dated by TCRdb to the late 2010s). Sequencing was carried out with an Illumina HiSeq 2000. Profiling of TCR beta VDJ combinations and CDR3 sequences used genomic DNA as the template. The public reads were reanalyzed by TCRdb: fastp trimming at Q25, MiXCR alignment, in-frame beta chains only. Duplicate CDR3 protein sequences are folded into a single record with the most common DNA and genes. The table for this sample lists about 68,000 distinct CDR3 sequences; roughly half of them were counted only once. The ten largest make up about 8% of the sample. Sequenced sample: sorted CD4+, CD8+, or CD8+CD57+ T cells (not recorded which) from PBMCs. The receptors stem from a human donor in good health, serving as a control.

This clonotype was picked up many times. V usage is TRBV27 and J usage is TRBJ2-1; D is unresolved. The CDR3 length is 11 residues. CDR1 and CDR2 from the germline V gene are MNHEY and SMNVEV (reference sequence). The V end was cut by 3 bases, the J end by 3 bases, with 0 bases between. CDR3 loop: CASSFYNEQFF. CDR3 DNA: TGTGCCAGCAGTTTCTACAATGAGCAGTTCTTC.

CDR3 loop: CASSEVPGQGTEQYF. In DNA form, the CDR3 reads TGTGCCAGCAGTGAAGTCCCGGGACAGGGTACCGAGCAGTACTTC. This sequence joins TRBV25-1 and TRBJ2-7, with 9 bases fitting TRBD1. V lost 2 bases to trimming and J lost 6 bases; unmatched junction nucleotides: 8. Germline V lookup: CDR1 MGHDK, CDR2 SYGVNS. The CDR3 totals 15 residues.

A note on this clonotype: An end of the junction differs from the germline gene, which may be a read error. This chain uses TRBV2 with TRBJ2-7; tentative D call: TRBD2 (6 bases). This CDR3 region has 14 residues. Germline assignment: CDR1 SNHLY and CDR2 FYNNEI. This CDR3 is CASSSTSFTYDQYF. The CDR3 region has the DNA TGTGCCAGCAGTTCGACTAGTTTCACTTACGACCAGTACTTC. Combining the CDR3 with reference TRBV2 and TRBJ2-7 gives the whole variable domain EPEVTQTPSHQVTQMGQEVILRCVPISNHLYFYWYRQILGQKVEFLVSFYNNEISEKSEIFDDQFSVERPDGSNFTLKIRSTKLEDSAMYFCASSSTSFTYDQYFGPGTRLTVT.

A note on this clonotype: One end of the junction is discordant with germline, which a read error may explain. This sequence joins TRBV20-1 and TRBJ2-1, with a weak D call TRBD1 (5 bases). This CDR3 has 15 amino acids. Germline assignment: CDR1 DFQATT and CDR2 SNEGSKA (reference sequence). CDR3 in DNA: TGCAGTGCTAGTAATCCTCAAGAAGGGGCGTTAAACCTGATCTTC. As protein: CSASNPQEGALNLIF.

The rearrangement uses TRBV20-1 and TRBJ1-6; D unclear. The CDR3 length is 14 residues. V lost 5 bases, J lost 11 bases, and 19 bases lay in between. Germline CDR1 is DFQATT and CDR2 is SNEGSKA (reference sequence). CDR3 amino acids: CSAAENKGWPPLHF. As DNA, the CDR3 is TGCAGTGCTGCCGAGAATAAGGGTTGGCCACCCCTCCACTTT.

Notes on this clonotype: Likely a read error: the CDR3 ends without its conserved phenylalanine or tryptophan. This sequence joins TRBV29-1 and TRBJ2-7; D is uncertain. Germline V gene sequence: CDR1 SQVTM, CDR2 ANQGSEA. The V gene lost 4 bases and the J gene lost 1 base, with 11 bases spanning the gap. This CDR3 comprises 13 residues. For the CDR3, the DNA is TGCAGCGTTGTATCCATCCCATCCTACGAGCAGTACCTC. This translates into CSVVSIPSYEQYL.

This chain connects TRBV7-9 to TRBJ2-7; D is uncertain. The CDR3 runs 12 residues. Germline loops: CDR1 SEHNR, CDR2 FQNEAQ (reference sequence). V was clipped by 4 bases and J by 4 bases, with 8 bases between them. CDR3 nucleotide sequence: TGTGCCAGCAGCTACGACATATACGAGCAGTACTTC. Encoded protein: CASSYDIYEQYF. The whole variable domain, remainder taken from reference TRBV7-9 and TRBJ2-7, is DTGVSQNPRHKITKRGQNVTFRCDPISEHNRLYWYRQTLGQGPEFLTYFQNEAQLEKSRLLSDRFSAERPKGSFSTLEIQRTEQGDSAMYLCASSYDIYEQYFGPGTRLTVT.

The chain uses TRBV9 and TRBJ1-6, with D unresolved. Per germline, CDR1 SGDLS and CDR2 YYNGEE. The CDR3 covers 16 residues. The V end lost 0 bases, the J end lost 0 bases, and 7 bases lay between the germline ends. CDR3 in amino acids: CASSVGGSSYNSPLHF. The CDR3 DNA is TGTGCCAGCAGCGTAGGGGGAAGCTCCTATAATTCACCCCTCCACTTT.